These T cell receptor beta chains were read from a single sample in a study of Graves' ophthalmopathy and Graves' hyperthyroidism. TCRdb independently ran MiXCR on the multiplex PCR reads; one entry per CDR3 protein. The table records around 1,200,000 distinct CDR3 sequences, less than 45% of them present only once. Sequenced input: peripheral blood or thyroid tissue (not recorded which). These receptor sequences come from an adult man with Graves' hyperthyroidism. Each CDR3 is given with its conserved first and last residue. D genes are given only for firm matches. Clone size is shown for a subset of rows, as once, few, many or a class of expanded clone.

D gene,clone size,J gene,V gene,CDR3 DNA,CDR3 protein
TRBD1,many,TRBJ1-2,TRBV10-3,TGTGCCATCCTCTCGGGACAGGGGAATGGCTACACCTTC,CAILSGQGNGYTF
NA,few,TRBJ2-5,TRBV2,TGTGCCAGCAGTGCTACTGCCACCCAAGAGACCCAGTACTTC,CASSATATQETQYF
TRBD2,few,TRBJ2-7,TRBV27,TGTGCCAGCAGGTCAGCGGGACTCTACGAGCAGTACTTC,CASRSAGLYEQYF
NA,few,TRBJ2-7,TRBV4-3,TGCGCCAGCAGCCAATACTTTCTGAGGGACTACGAGCAGTACTTC,CASSQYFLRDYEQYF
TRBD1,few,TRBJ1-4,TRBV9,TGTGCCAGCAGCGACAGACAGGGGCAGAATGAAAAACTGTTTTTT,CASSDRQGQNEKLFF
NA,NA,TRBJ2-5,TRBV7-7,TGTGCCAGCAGCTTAGGGCAGGGCATAGAGACCCTCTACTTC,CASSLGQGIETLYF
TRBD1,NA,TRBJ1-1,TRBV7-9,TGTGCCAGCAGCCGCTCCCCGGACAGGTGGGGGGAAGCTTCCTTT,CASSRSPDRWGEASF
NA,many,TRBJ1-2,TRBV2,TGTGCCAGCAGTGTTTCAGGGGATGGCTACACCTTC,CASSVSGDGYTF
TRBD2,NA,TRBJ2-5,TRBV4-3,TGCGCCAGCAGCCAAGATCTACTAGCGGTTGAACTCCTGCCCCAAGAGACCCAGTACTTC,CASSQDLLAVELLPQETQYF
NA,NA,TRBJ2-2,TRBV9,TGTGCCAGCAGCGCCCCCACCGCGAGGACCGGGGAGCTGTTTTTT,CASSAPTARTGELFF
TRBD1,NA,TRBJ2-1,TRBV10-3,TGTGCCAGCAGTCACGACAGGGTCCATGAGCAGTTCTTC,CASSHDRVHEQFF
NA,NA,TRBJ1-5,TRBV9,TGTGCCAGCAGCCAAGATTTGGCAGGGACGGGGCAGCCCCAGCATTTT,CASSQDLAGTGQPQHF
NA,NA,TRBJ1-1,TRBV7-2,TGTGCCAGCAGCGTTTGCGTAGGGGGAATCACTGAAGCTTTCTTT,CASSVCVGGITEAFF
NA,NA,TRBJ1-1,TRBV4-3,TGCGCCAGCAGCCAAGCGTTGGGCCCTGAAGCTTTCTTT,CASSQALGPEAFF
TRBD2,NA,TRBJ2-7,TRBV20-1,TGCAGTGCTAGAGATTTGTCGAGCGGGAGGGATTATTACGAGCAGTACTTC,CSARDLSSGRDYYEQYF
TRBD2,NA,TRBJ2-3,TRBV7-2,TGTGCCAGCACCCCCGGAGCGGGGGGGCCGGGAGATACGCAGTATTTT,CASTPGAGGPGDTQYF
TRBD1,NA,TRBJ2-5,TRBV20-1,TGCAGTGCTCGGACAGGGGGGCAGGGGACCCAGTACTTC,CSARTGGQGTQYF
NA,many,TRBJ1-5,TRBV19,TGTGCCAGTAACCCTCGGTTGGCCGGTTTGGATCAGCCCCAGCATTTT,CASNPRLAGLDQPQHF
TRBD1,NA,TRBJ2-5,TRBV15,TGTGCCACCAGCACCGGACAGGGTCGAGGGACCCAGTACTTC,CATSTGQGRGTQYF
TRBD1,NA,TRBJ1-1,TRBV6-5,TGTGCCAGCAGTTCTTATGATCAGGGGGACACTGAAGCTTTCTTT,CASSSYDQGDTEAFF
NA,few,TRBJ1-1,TRBV28,TGTGCCAGCAGTTTAGAACTGGTCGGCACTGAAGCTTTCTTT,CASSLELVGTEAFF
NA,many,TRBJ2-2,TRBV15,TGTGCCACCAGCGGTAGGGCGAACACCGGGGAGCTGTTTTTT,CATSGRANTGELFF
NA,NA,TRBJ2-2,TRBV7-6,TGTGCCAGCAGCTTAGCGCAGGGTTGGGCCGGGGAGCTGTTTTTT,CASSLAQGWAGELFF
TRBD2,NA,TRBJ2-7,TRBV20-1,TGCAGTGCTCGAGGGAGCGGGAGTTTTGAGTTATCCGAGCAGTACTTC,CSARGSGSFELSEQYF
TRBD1,NA,TRBJ1-2,TRBV6-4,TGTGCCAGCCGCGGACAGGGTCAAGGCTACACCTTC,CASRGQGQGYTF
NA,few,TRBJ2-7,TRBV6-2/TRBV6-3,TGTGCCAGCAGTTACGCCGCCTACGAGCAGTACTTC,CASSYAAYEQYF
NA,NA,TRBJ2-7,TRBV15,TGTGCCACCAGCATCGGGGGCGTCTCGGACCCTGGCCAGCAGTACTTC,CATSIGGVSDPGQQYF
NA,many,TRBJ1-5,TRBV6-5,TGTGCCAGCAGTTACAGCAAGTTGAGCAATCAGCCCCAGCATTTT,CASSYSKLSNQPQHF
NA,NA,TRBJ1-1,TRBV19,TGTGCCAGTAGTACCACACTGAACACTGAAGTTTTCTTT,CASSTTLNTEVFF
NA,NA,TRBJ2-5,TRBV2,TGTGCCAGCAGCTCCCACAGGGCGAGAGAGACCCAGTACTTC,CASSSHRARETQYF
NA,many,TRBJ1-1,TRBV7-8,TGTGCCAGCAGATACTTGGGACATTCAAACACTGAAGCTTTCTTT,CASRYLGHSNTEAFF
NA,few,TRBJ1-2,TRBV27,TGTGCCAGCAGTTTACGGGGGTCCCATGGCTACACCTTC,CASSLRGSHGYTF
NA,once,TRBJ1-2,TRBV20-1,TGCAGTGCTAGAGTTGACAGATTCTATGGCTACACCTTC,CSARVDRFYGYTF
TRBD1,NA,TRBJ2-7,TRBV7-6,TGTGCCAGCAGCCCCCGGACAGGGTACTCCTACGAGCAGTACTTC,CASSPRTGYSYEQYF
NA,few,TRBJ2-7,TRBV6-5,TGTGCCAGCAGTTACTCCCCACCGGGGTACTCCTACGAGCAGTACTTC,CASSYSPPGYSYEQYF
TRBD2,NA,TRBJ2-2,TRBV7-8,TGTGCCAGCAGTAAGCGGGAAACCGGGGAGCTGTTTTTT,CASSKRETGELFF
TRBD1,NA,TRBJ1-1,TRBV4-1,TGCGCCAGCAGCAACCCCGGGACAGTGAACACTGAAGCTTTCTTT,CASSNPGTVNTEAFF
NA,NA,TRBJ2-7,TRBV7-8,TGTGCCAGCAGCTTAGGAGACAGCCCCTACGAGCAGTACTTC,CASSLGDSPYEQYF
NA,many,TRBJ1-6,TRBV19,TGTGCCAGTAGTCCCCTTCTGTGGGGGAATTCACCCCTCCACTTT,CASSPLLWGNSPLHF
NA,NA,TRBJ2-1,TRBV29-1,TGCAGCGTTGACGACCAGGGGAATGAGCAGTTCTTC,CSVDDQGNEQFF
TRBD1,few,TRBJ1-2,TRBV18,TGTGCCAGCTCACTAATCAGGGGGGACATTGGCTACACCTTC,CASSLIRGDIGYTF
NA,many,TRBJ1-5,TRBV15,TGTGCCACCAGCGGGGCCAATAGCAATCAGCCCCAGCATTTT,CATSGANSNQPQHF
NA,NA,TRBJ2-2,TRBV4-1,TGCGCCAGCAGCCAAGGATCGGCAGCTAGCGTTTTTACCGGGGAGCTGTTTTTT,CASSQGSAASVFTGELFF
NA,NA,TRBJ1-1,TRBV12-3/TRBV12-4,TGTGCCAGCAGTTTGTGGACATCTCATTCGGCTTTCTTT,CASSLWTSHSAFF